These 13 T cell receptor beta chains were all obtained from the same sample, sequenced in a study of T cell repertoires in cytomegalovirus infection. TCRdb reanalysed the reads using MiXCR and keeps one entry per CDR3 protein. The sample has 500,000 or so distinct CDR3 sequences; 15% to 20% are singletons. The source material was CD8+ T cells from PBMCs. These TCRs come from a human donor in good health (CMV status not recorded). Some clones in this sample may be carry-over from other donors' samples.

This clonotype occurred a few times. The chain employs TRBV4-1 and TRBJ1-1; no definite D call. This CDR3 is 16 amino acids long. Trimming pared 4 bases from V and 0 bases from J, leaving 15 bases between. The V gene's germline CDR1 is MGHRA and CDR2 YSYEKL. The CDR3 is CASSPFLEGMNTEAFF. Here the CDR3 DNA reads TGCGCCAGCAGCCCCTTCCTGGAGGGCATGAACACTGAAGCTTTCTTT.

The V gene is TRBV19, the J gene TRBJ1-5; the D gene is possibly TRBD1 (5 bases). Germline V lookup: CDR1 LNHDA, CDR2 SQIVND (reference sequence). Trimming shortened V by 6 bases and J by 0 bases, and 12 bases separated the two germline ends. This CDR3 region has 15 residues. The DNA of the CDR3 is TGTGCCAGTAGACCGGGACTTTATAGCAATCAGCCCCAGCATTTT. It encodes CASRPGLYSNQPQHF.

The rearrangement joins TRBV7-6 to TRBJ2-5; TRBD1 aligns across 7 bases. This CDR3 contains 14 residues. Trimming removed 5 bases from V and 5 bases from J; junction bases left unmatched: 8. Germline V gene sequence: CDR1 SGHVS, CDR2 FNYEAQ. The chain's CDR3 is CASSDDRVEETQYF. CDR3 bases: TGTGCCAGCAGCGACGACAGGGTGGAGGAGACCCAGTACTTC.

This chain uses TRBV28 with TRBJ1-5; 7 bases map to TRBD1. The germline CDR1 and CDR2 sequences are MDHEN and SYDVKM. There are 14 residues in the CDR3. V lost 5 bases to trimming and J lost 6 bases; unmatched junction nucleotides: 7. The CDR3, as DNA: TGTGCCAGCAGTGAGACAGGGAACGGTCAGCCCCAGCATTTT. Translated, it gives CASSETGNGQPQHF.

Points on this clonotype: The junction and the germline gene differ at one end; a read error may be behind it. V and J are TRBV5-5 and TRBJ2-1; D is perhaps TRBD2 (6 bases). The CDR3 consists of 13 residues. Per the germline V gene, CDR1 is SGHKS and CDR2 is YYEKEE (reference sequence). CDR3 DNA: TGTGGCAGCAGCTGGGGGGACGACAATGAGCAGTTCTTC. This translates into CGSSWGDDNEQFF.

This clonotype was found many times. The chain uses TRBV20-1 and TRBJ1-5; D possibly corresponds to TRBD1 (6 bases). CDR3 length equals 16 residues. V was cut by 6 bases and J by 1 base, with 19 bases left in between. In germline, CDR1 is DFQATT, CDR2 SNEGSKA (reference sequence). The CDR3 nucleotides read TGCAGTGCAGCTATTCCGGGACAAGCAAGCAATCAGCCCCAGCATTTT. It codes for CSAAIPGQASNQPQHF.

This chain joins TRBV9 and TRBJ1-1; 9 bases map to TRBD1. CDR1 and CDR2 from the germline V gene are SGDLS and YYNGEE. Trimming took 3 bases from V and 7 from J; bases not matched to a gene: 16. This CDR3 region has 17 residues. This CDR3 is CASSANRGRSPMGEAFF. In DNA, the CDR3 is TGTGCCAGCAGCGCAAACAGGGGGCGATCCCCAATGGGTGAAGCTTTCTTT.

The chain carries TRBV5-6 and TRBJ1-1; TRBD1 might be the D (5 bases). There are 14 residues in the CDR3. Trimming pared 4 bases from V and 1 base from J, leaving 11 bases between. The germline V gene has CDR1 SGHDT and CDR2 YYEEEE. This CDR3 is CASSPGLWNTEAFF. CDR3 in DNA: TGTGCCAGCAGCCCGGGACTCTGGAACACTGAAGCTTTCTTT. Full variable domain (outside the CDR3, taken from reference TRBV5-6 and TRBJ1-1): DAGVTQSPTHLIKTRGQQVTLRCSPKSGHDTVSWYQQALGQGPQFIFQYYEEEERQRGNFPDRFSGHQFPNYSSELNVNALLLGDSALYLCASSPGLWNTEAFFGQGTRLTVV.

This clonotype was counted ten times or more. The V and J genes are TRBV27 and TRBJ2-1; 8 bases map to TRBD2. V was pared by 1 base and J by 3 bases, with 5 bases of the junction left unmatched. The germline V gene encodes CDR1 MNHEY and CDR2 SMNVEV (reference sequence). This CDR3 has 16 residues. This chain's CDR3 is CASSLYKREFYNEQFF. The CDR3 region has the DNA TGTGCCAGCAGTTTATATAAGCGGGAGTTCTACAATGAGCAGTTCTTC.

V is TRBV27 and J is TRBJ2-7; D uncertain. From germline, CDR1 is MNHEY and CDR2 SMNVEV (reference sequence). The CDR3 is made up of 13 amino acids. Trimming stripped 2 bases from V and 4 bases from J, with 9 bases between. CDR3 region: CASSLSIRYEQYF. The CDR3 nucleotides read TGTGCCAGCAGTTTAAGTATCCGGTACGAGCAGTACTTC.

This clonotype was detected a few times. The chain couples TRBV28 to TRBJ2-3, with a tentative D call TRBD2 (6 bases). The CDR3 runs to 16 residues. V lost 4 bases, J lost 3 bases, and 17 bases lay in between. Germline V CDR1 and CDR2: MDHEN, SYDVKM. CDR3 bases: TGTGCCAGCAGTTCCAGCACGGGGGTGGGTACAGATACGCAGTATTTT. It codes for CASSSSTGVGTDTQYF.

This clonotype was counted at least ten times. The rearrangement uses TRBV6-1 and TRBJ1-1; no firm D call. Germline CDR1 reads MNHNS; CDR2 reads SASEGT. V shed 3 bases and J shed 3 bases, with 8 bases lying between them. The CDR3 covers 13 residues. CDR3 in DNA: TGTGCCAGCAGTGAGTCAAGCTACACTGAAGCTTTCTTT. It translates to CASSESSYTEAFF.

A remark on this clonotype: The junction and the germline gene differ at one end; a read error may be behind it. This sequence joins TRBV15 and TRBJ2-5, with a possible D match to TRBD1 (7 bases). The CDR3 sequence is 14 residues long. Germline lookup yields CDR1 LNHNV and CDR2 YYDKDF (reference sequence). The CDR3 DNA reads as TGTGCCACCAGGTTGACAGGGTCGGGAGAGACCCAGCACTTC. Translating gives CATRLTGSGETQHF.